These 17 T cell receptor beta chains originate from one sample sequenced in a study of T cells after yellow fever vaccination. TCRdb redid the calling of the 5' RACE reads with MiXCR, one entry per CDR3 protein. The sample lists 500,000 to 550,000 distinct CDR3 sequences, around a fifth seen once, with about 16% in the top ten. Sample: PBMCs, taken roughly 23 days after the first yellow fever vaccination. The receptors were gathered from a man in his late teens or twenties who received the YFV17D yellow fever vaccine.

This clonotype was counted a few times. The V call is TRBV7-9, the J call TRBJ1-1; TRBD1 agrees at 9 bases. The CDR3 loop spans 15 amino acids. Germline V gene sequence: CDR1 SEHNR, CDR2 FQNEAQ (reference sequence). V dropped 5 bases and J dropped 4; count of bases not matched to a gene: 8. CDR3 sequence reads: CASSTHRGPVTEAFF. DNA of the CDR3: TGTGCCAGCAGCACCCACAGGGGGCCGGTCACTGAAGCTTTCTTT.

The CDR3 DNA sequence: TGTGCCAGTTCCGCCCGGGACAGGGCTACCTACGAGCAGTACTTC. This encodes CASSARDRATYEQYF. V usage is TRBV19 and J usage is TRBJ2-7; TRBD1 matches at 9 bases. With 8 bases clipped from V and 2 bases from J, the junction kept 10 bases outside the gene matches. The CDR3 has 15 amino acids. CDR1 LNHDA and CDR2 SQIVND come from the germline V gene (reference sequence).

The V call is TRBV4-1, the J call TRBJ1-6; TRBD1 might be the D (5 bases). Trimming cost V 2 bases and J 7 bases, with 15 bases left between them. The CDR3 runs 16 residues. Germline V gene data show CDR1 as MGHRA and CDR2 as YSYEKL. Here the CDR3 reads CASSQPGRSRNSPLHF. CDR3 coding DNA: TGCGCCAGCAGCCAACCGGGACGCTCGAGGAATTCACCCCTCCACTTT.

In its sample, this clonotype was seen a few times. This chain uses TRBV28 with TRBJ2-7, with D perhaps TRBD2 (6 bases). This CDR3 spans 14 amino acids. The V end lost 3 bases, the J end lost 0 bases, and 9 bases lay between the germline ends. Germline-derived CDR1 and CDR2 are MDHEN and SYDVKM. CDR3 protein: CASSFGGASYEQYV. The DNA of the CDR3 is TGTGCCAGCAGTTTTGGAGGGGCCTCCTACGAGCAGTACGTC.

The table lists this clonotype with a few counts. The chain is built from TRBV5-1 and TRBJ2-3; no definite D call. CDR1 SGHRS and CDR2 YFSETQ come from the germline V gene. This CDR3 region has 14 residues. V was pared by 3 bases and J by 1 base, with 9 bases between. The CDR3 nucleotides are TGCGCCAGCAGCTCCAACATAGGCACAGATACGCAGTATTTT. Encoded protein: CASSSNIGTDTQYF. The whole variable domain, filled in from reference TRBV5-1 and TRBJ2-3, reads KAGVTQTPRYLIKTRGQQVTLSCSPISGHRSVSWYQQTPGQGLQFLFEYFSETQRNKGNFPGRFSGRQFSNSRSEMNVSTLELGDSALYLCASSSNIGTDTQYFGPGTRLTVL.

This clonotype came up a few times. The rearrangement uses TRBV29-1 and TRBJ2-1; possibly TRBD2 for D (6 bases). V was pared by 4 bases and J by 8 bases, with 15 bases between. CDR1 SQVTM and CDR2 ANQGSEA come from the germline V gene. The CDR3 has 13 residues. Here the CDR3 reads CSVGGARSDEQFF. The CDR3 bases are TGCAGCGTTGGCGGGGCTAGATCTGATGAGCAGTTCTTC.

The chain joins TRBV20-1 to TRBJ2-7; D ambiguous. This CDR3 comprises 13 residues. The V and J ends lost 3 bases and 6 bases respectively, with 15 bases between them. Germline V gene sequence: CDR1 DFQATT, CDR2 SNEGSKA (reference sequence). The CDR3 coding sequence is TGCAGTGCTAGCCCTGGTTGGGGTTCCGAGCAGTACTTC. This sequence encodes CSASPGWGSEQYF.

This CDR3 is CASCLEYTDTQYF. The DNA of the CDR3 is TGTGCTAGTTGTCTAGAGTACACAGATACGCAGTATTTT. The V gene is TRBV12-5, the J gene TRBJ2-3; no definite D call. V lost 8 bases and J lost 2, with 11 bases in between. The length of the CDR3 is 13 residues. The germline CDR1 and CDR2 sequences are LGHNT and FRNRAP.

This sequence joins TRBV20-1 and TRBJ2-2; D is unclear. Germline CDR1 and CDR2: DFQATT and SNEGSKA (reference sequence). The CDR3 is made up of 15 amino acids. V was shortened by 3 bases and J by 0 bases, with 11 bases between the two germline ends. The CDR3 DNA sequence: TGCAGTGCTAGCCATCGAGATCCGAACACCGGGGAGCTGTTTTTT. This codes for CSASHRDPNTGELFF.

This clonotype has ten or more counts. The gene calls are TRBV20-1 and TRBJ1-6; D is possibly TRBD1 (5 bases). CDR1 is DFQATT and CDR2 is SNEGSKA in the germline V gene (reference sequence). This CDR3 contains 13 residues. V lost 7 bases and J 10 bases, leaving 17 bases between the germline ends. The CDR3 reads CSVNPGNVSPLHF. CDR3 DNA sequence: TGCAGTGTCAACCCAGGGAACGTCTCACCCCTCCACTTT.

This clonotype was seen a few times. V is TRBV7-8 and J is TRBJ1-4; possible D gene TRBD1, 6 bases. CDR3 length equals 19 residues. Germline CDR1 is SGHVS and CDR2 is FQNEAQ. The V end lost 2 bases, the J end lost 1 base, and 20 bases lay between the germline ends. In DNA, the CDR3 is TGTGCCAGCAGCTTATTGGGGCGCCGGGGGCTTGTAACTAATGAAAAACTGTTTTTT. Its translation: CASSLLGRRGLVTNEKLFF.

V usage is TRBV6-2 or TRBV6-3 and J usage is TRBJ2-1, with D perhaps matching TRBD2 (6 bases). The CDR3 has 16 amino acids. Germline CDR1 reads MNHEY; CDR2 reads SVGEGT. With 0 bases removed from V and 9 bases from J, the gap between germline ends came to 18 bases. The CDR3 loop is CASSYSGPRTGGEQFF. For the CDR3, the DNA is TGTGCCAGCAGTTACTCTGGGCCTCGGACCGGGGGTGAGCAGTTCTTC.

The V call is TRBV5-1, the J call TRBJ2-2; D uncertain. The CDR3 covers 14 residues. Trimming pared 4 bases from V and 2 bases from J, leaving 9 bases between. Germline assignment: CDR1 SGHRS and CDR2 YFSETQ. As DNA, the CDR3 is TGCGCCAGCAGCGCGGACGGAAACACCGGGGAGCTGTTTTTT. This gives the protein CASSADGNTGELFF.

This clonotype occurred a few times. V is TRBV7-7 and J is TRBJ2-2, with 9 nucleotides matching TRBD1. Germline CDR1 SSHAT, CDR2 FNYEAQ (reference sequence). V lost 5 bases to trimming and J lost 6 bases; unmatched junction nucleotides: 4. This CDR3 is built from 14 residues. CDR3 nucleotide sequence: TGTGCCAGCAGCAAGGACAGGGGCTCCGGGGAGCTGTTTTTT. This encodes CASSKDRGSGELFF. Full variable domain (missing parts from reference TRBV7-7 and TRBJ2-2): GAGVSQSPRYKVTKRGQDVTLRCDPISSHATLYWYQQALGQGPEFLTYFNYEAQPDKSGLPSDRFSAERPEGSISTLTIQRTEQRDSAMYRCASSKDRGSGELFFGEGSRLTVL.

The V and J genes are TRBV5-1 and TRBJ2-3; D unclear. Germline V gene sequence: CDR1 SGHRS, CDR2 YFSETQ. This CDR3 has 14 residues. The V gene lost 0 bases and the J gene lost 2 bases, with 7 bases spanning the gap. The CDR3 loop reads CASSLVWNTDTQYF. Written as DNA, the CDR3 is TGCGCCAGCAGCTTGGTTTGGAACACAGATACGCAGTATTTT.

The chain recombines TRBV9 with TRBJ2-6; 7 bases are a match to TRBD2. Trimming removed 0 bases from V and 0 bases from J; junction bases left unmatched: 12. CDR3 size: 20 residues. The germline V gene encodes CDR1 SGDLS and CDR2 YYNGEE. The CDR3 nucleotides read TGTGCCAGCAGCGTAGCTCGCGGGGGAGTGCTGGTCTCTGGGGCCAACGTCCTGACTTTC. Amino acid sequence: CASSVARGGVLVSGANVLTF.

This clonotype was seen only a few times. The chain couples TRBV5-1 to TRBJ2-5; D is unresolved. The CDR3 has 14 amino acids. Germline V lookup: CDR1 SGHRS, CDR2 YFSETQ. Trimming cost V 0 bases and J 0 bases, with 6 bases left between them. CDR3 loop: CASSLGPNQETQYF. The CDR3 DNA sequence: TGCGCCAGCAGCTTGGGCCCAAACCAAGAGACCCAGTACTTC. The full variable domain, its missing parts supplied by reference TRBV5-1 and TRBJ2-5, is KAGVTQTPRYLIKTRGQQVTLSCSPISGHRSVSWYQQTPGQGLQFLFEYFSETQRNKGNFPGRFSGRQFSNSRSEMNVSTLELGDSALYLCASSLGPNQETQYFGPGTRLLVL.